The 30 T cell receptor beta chains presented below share a single source sample, sequenced in a study of chemoradiotherapy in HPV16-positive cancers. Libraries were prepared by immunoSEQ multiplex PCR; TCRdb keeps only in-frame clonotypes and omits some of them. Of around 30,000 clones in the sample, about 90% were seen once. This material consisted of blood, taken from a patient who underwent chemoradiotherapy. The receptors were gathered from a human donor with HPV-associated anogenital cancer.

The V and J genes are TRBV5-1 and TRBJ2-5; weak D call: TRBD2 (5 bases). The J call may be faulty, since TRBJ2-7 better matches the DNA end. The CDR3 contains 13 residues. Germline V gene data show CDR1 as SGHRS and CDR2 as YFSETQ. DNA of the CDR3: TGCGCCAGCAGCCAGGACTCAGACTACGAGCAGTACTTC. Amino acid sequence: CASSQDSDYEQYF.

V and J are TRBV15 and TRBJ1-6; TRBD1 might be the D (5 bases). Germline V gives CDR1 LNHNV, CDR2 YYDKDF (reference sequence). The length of the CDR3 is 11 residues. V gave up 3 bases and J gave up 17 bases, with 11 bases separating them. CDR3 DNA sequence: TGTGCCACCAGCAGCGGAGGGGAGTTCCACTTT. Translating gives CATSSGGEFHF. Based on the CDR3 plus reference TRBV15 and TRBJ1-6, the full variable domain is DAMVIQNPRYQVTQFGKPVTLSCSQTLNHNVMYWYQQKSSQAPKLLFHYYDKDFNNEADTPDNFQSRRPNTSFCFLDIRSPGLGDTAMYLCATSSGGEFHFGNGTRLTVT.

A few counts support this clone. This chain links TRBV9 with TRBJ2-1; tentatively, D is TRBD1 (6 bases). Germline values: CDR1 SGDLS, CDR2 YYNGEE. The CDR3 covers 12 residues. V lost 4 bases, J lost 9 bases, and 11 bases lay in between. The CDR3 DNA sequence: TGTGCCAGCAGCTTAATACAGGGTGAGCAGTTCTTC. It encodes CASSLIQGEQFF. The whole variable domain, remainder taken from reference TRBV9 and TRBJ2-1, is DSGVTQTPKHLITATGQRVTLRCSPRSGDLSVYWYQQSLDQGLQFLIQYYNGEERAKGNILERFSAQQFPDLHSELNLSSLELGDSALYFCASSLIQGEQFFGPGTRLTVL.

The rearrangement uses TRBV7-6 and TRBJ2-7; 11 nucleotides align to TRBD2. Germline V gives CDR1 SGHVS, CDR2 FNYEAQ. The CDR3 spans 15 residues. With V trimmed by 4 bases and J by 4 bases, 6 bases remained unmatched. The CDR3 DNA is TGTGCCAGCAGCTCTCTAGCGGGGGGCGCGTACGAGCAGTACTTC. It encodes CASSSLAGGAYEQYF.

The rearrangement links TRBV18 to TRBJ2-4; 8 positions agree with TRBD1. The CDR3 length is 13 residues. CDR1 is KGHSH, CDR2 LQKENI, per germline. V gave up 4 bases and J gave up 11 bases; unmatched junction bases: 7. CDR3 nucleotides: TGTGCCAGCTCACTTGGACAGGGCGAATTTCAGTACTTC. As protein: CASSLGQGEFQYF.

The rearrangement joins TRBV7-9 to TRBJ2-5; possibly TRBD1 or TRBD2 for D (6 bases each). The CDR3 extends over 16 amino acids. Trimming removed 5 bases from V and 4 bases from J, with 20 bases in between. The germline V gene has CDR1 SEHNR and CDR2 FQNEAQ (reference sequence). The CDR3 DNA reads as TGTGCCAGCAGCGATGAAGGGGGGACGTTTCGAGAGACCCAGTACTTC. This gives the protein CASSDEGGTFRETQYF.

The chain combines TRBV9 with TRBJ2-5; 9 bases map to TRBD2. Unmatched junction bases numbered 7, after V lost 0 bases and J lost 4 bases. Germline loops: CDR1 SGDLS, CDR2 YYNGEE. This CDR3 contains 16 residues. The chain's CDR3 is CASSVGWRGGGETQYF. DNA of the CDR3: TGTGCCAGCAGCGTAGGCTGGCGGGGGGGCGGAGAGACCCAGTACTTC.

This chain connects TRBV29-1 to TRBJ2-5, with D unresolved. Germline CDR1 SQVTM, CDR2 ANQGSEA. This CDR3 is 14 amino acids long. Deletions cut 3 bases from V and 2 bases from J, with 13 bases between. The CDR3 protein is CSVEGGTGQETQYF. The CDR3 nucleotides read TGCAGCGTTGAGGGTGGAACTGGACAAGAGACCCAGTACTTC.

V usage is TRBV9 and J usage is TRBJ2-3; possibly TRBD2 for D (6 bases). V was pared by 5 bases and J by 1 base, with 14 bases between. This CDR3 comprises 15 residues. CDR1 SGDLS and CDR2 YYNGEE come from the germline V gene. The CDR3 DNA is TGTGCCAGCAGGGGGGGTGTGGACGGCACAGATACGCAGTATTTT. It specifies CASRGGVDGTDTQYF.

This chain joins TRBV10-2 and TRBJ1-2, with 7 bases matching TRBD1. The CDR3 extends over 14 amino acids. Germline lookup yields CDR1 WSHSY and CDR2 SAAADI. V gave up 2 bases and J gave up 8 bases; unmatched junction bases: 8. CDR3 in DNA: TGCGCCAGCAGTGAGGCAACAGGGGTCTACGGCTACACCTTC. Protein product: CASSEATGVYGYTF.

The chain uses TRBV7-2 and TRBJ2-1; either TRBD1 or TRBD2 may supply D (6 bases each). The V end was cut by 4 bases, the J end by 6 bases, with 19 bases between. This CDR3 comprises 16 residues. The V gene's germline CDR1 is SGHTA and CDR2 FQGNSA. The CDR3 bases are TGTGCCAGCAGCTCCCCCCGTGGGGGGCGGATCAATGAGCAGTTCTTC. It codes for CASSSPRGGRINEQFF. The variable domain in full, with the rest retrieved from reference TRBV7-2 and TRBJ2-1, is GAGVSQSPSNKVTEKGKDVELRCDPISGHTALYWYRQSLGQGLEFLIYFQGNSAPDKSGLPSDRFSAERTGGSVSTLTIQRTQQEDSAVYLCASSSPRGGRINEQFFGPGTRLTVL.

J is TRBJ2-2 and V is TRBV7-9, with TRBD2 identical over 14 bases. The trim removed 6 bases at V and 2 bases at J, leaving 8 bases unmatched. This CDR3 is built from 18 residues. CDR1 and CDR2 from the germline V gene are SEHNR and FQNEAQ (reference sequence). CDR3: CASRPTGTSGGNTGELFF. CDR3 DNA sequence: TGTGCCAGCAGACCCACCGGGACTAGCGGGGGCAACACCGGGGAGCTGTTTTTT.

The chain has TRBV4-1 and TRBJ2-5; possible D gene TRBD1, 5 bases. Trimming stripped 1 base from V and 0 bases from J, with 9 bases between. The germline gives CDR1 MGHRA, CDR2 YSYEKL. The CDR3 consists of 15 residues. The CDR3 DNA sequence: TGCGCCAGCAGCCAAGCTGGCAGGGACCAAGAGACCCAGTACTTC. Protein product: CASSQAGRDQETQYF.

V and J are TRBV6-4 and TRBJ2-1, with 10 positions matching TRBD1. Germline assignment: CDR1 MRHNA and CDR2 SNTAGT. The CDR3 runs 15 residues. V shed 4 bases, J shed 0 bases, and the junction held 0 bases outside the gene matches. As DNA, the CDR3 is TGTGCCAGCAGTGGGACAGGGGGCTCCTACAATGAGCAGTTCTTC. Translation: CASSGTGGSYNEQFF.

The genes are TRBV4-1 and TRBJ2-7; perhaps D is TRBD1 or TRBD2 (6 bases each). CDR1 and CDR2 (germline): MGHRA, YSYEKL. The CDR3 is 15 residues long. Trimming left V 5 bases short and J 0 bases short, with 14 bases between. The CDR3 sequence: CASSNGGGHSYEQYF. CDR3 bases: TGCGCCAGCAGCAATGGAGGGGGGCACTCCTACGAGCAGTACTTC.

The chain links TRBV12-5 to TRBJ2-3; 9 bases are shared with TRBD2. This CDR3 contains 20 residues. Germline V CDR1 and CDR2: LGHNT, FRNRAP. Trimming took 1 base from V and 0 from J; bases not matched to a gene: 14. CDR3 region: CASGLEGWGRGGVSTDTQYF. CDR3 DNA sequence: TGTGCTAGTGGTTTGGAAGGGTGGGGACGCGGGGGGGTGAGCACAGATACGCAGTATTTT.

The chain employs TRBV18 and TRBJ1-2, with unresolved D. The CDR3 totals 12 residues. V was clipped by 6 bases and J by 6 bases, with 11 bases between them. Germline assignment: CDR1 KGHSH and CDR2 LQKENI. CDR3 DNA sequence: TGTGCCAGCTCGGGCGCATGGAATGGCTACACCTTC. Encoded protein: CASSGAWNGYTF.

The V gene is TRBV2, the J gene TRBJ1-5; D is uncertain. CDR3 length: 15 amino acids. V lost 2 bases, J lost 7 bases, and 15 bases lay in between. Germline-derived CDR1 and CDR2 are SNHLY and FYNNEI. CDR3: CASSESRLIRQPQHF. The CDR3 DNA is TGTGCCAGCAGTGAAAGCCGGCTTATCAGGCAGCCCCAGCATTTT.

The J gene is TRBJ2-5, the V gene TRBV7-2; 10 nucleotides align to TRBD2. CDR1 and CDR2 from the germline V gene are SGHTA and FQGNSA. The CDR3 runs to 16 residues. V was clipped by 1 base and J by 2 bases; unmatched bases: 4. CDR3 amino acids: CASSLGASGGQETQYF. Here the CDR3 DNA reads TGTGCCAGCAGCTTAGGGGCTAGCGGGGGACAAGAGACCCAGTACTTC.

The chain couples TRBV21-1 to TRBJ2-2; the table's D call, TRBD1, was not checked against the DNA. TRBV21-1 is designated a pseudogene. The length of the CDR3 is 16 residues. CDR3 amino acids: CASSKMRGQDTGELFF. The DNA of the CDR3 is TGTGCCAGCAGCAAAATGAGGGGGCAGGACACCGGGGAGCTGTTTTTT.

The V call is TRBV11-2, the J call TRBJ1-2; 7 bases are a match to TRBD1. With V trimmed by 4 bases and J by 2 bases, 1 base remained unmatched. This CDR3 comprises 13 residues. Per the germline V gene, CDR1 is SGHAT and CDR2 is FQNNGV. The CDR3: CASSSDRNYGYTF. As DNA, the CDR3 is TGTGCCAGCAGCTCGGACAGGAACTATGGCTACACCTTC. Complete variable domain (other parts from reference TRBV11-2 and TRBJ1-2): EAGVAQSPRYKIIEKRQSVAFWCNPISGHATLYWYQQILGQGPKLLIQFQNNGVVDDSQLPKDRFSAERLKGVDSTLKIQPAKLEDSAVYLCASSSDRNYGYTFGSGTRLTVV.

The count of this clone is one. The genes are TRBV30 and TRBJ2-7; 9 positions agree with TRBD1. V dropped 4 bases and J dropped 0; count of bases not matched to a gene: 10. This CDR3 spans 16 amino acids. The germline V gene has CDR1 GTSNPN and CDR2 SVGIG (reference sequence). In nucleotides, the CDR3 is TGTGCCTGGAACGGGTTGGGGACAGGGAGCTCCTACGAGCAGTACTTC. Protein product: CAWNGLGTGSSYEQYF.

V gene TRBV25-1 combines with J gene TRBJ1-2, with 7 nucleotides matching TRBD1. CDR3 size: 15 residues. V trimming: 2 bases; J trimming: 0 bases; junction bases outside the gene matches: 3. Germline loops: CDR1 MGHDK, CDR2 SYGVNS. The CDR3 reads CASSEPTGANYGYTF. CDR3 coding DNA: TGTGCCAGCAGTGAACCAACAGGGGCTAACTATGGCTACACCTTC.

This clone was picked up one time. The V gene is TRBV5-8, the J gene TRBJ1-1; D is ambiguous. The CDR3 is 9 amino acids. Between the trimmed V and J ends, which lost 0 bases and 11 bases, there was a span of 2 bases. In germline, CDR1 is SGHTS, CDR2 YDEGEE. The CDR3 is CASSLVAFF. For the CDR3, the DNA is TGTGCCAGCAGCTTGGTGGCTTTCTTT.

J is TRBJ2-2 and V is TRBV10-1; 7 nucleotides match TRBD1. There are 14 residues in the CDR3. Germline CDR1 WNHNN, CDR2 SYGVQD (reference sequence). Trimming took 0 bases from V and 5 from J; bases not matched to a gene: 0. The CDR3, as DNA: TGCGCCAGCAGTGAGTCGACAGGGACCGGGGAGCTGTTTTTT. It encodes CASSESTGTGELFF.

The gene calls are TRBV5-1 and TRBJ1-1, with TRBD1 matching over 8 bases. Germline V gives CDR1 SGHRS, CDR2 YFSETQ. CDR3 length: 15 residues. After removal of 1 base from V and 1 base from J, the junction contained 3 bases not matched to a gene. The CDR3 spells CASSLRTGRNTEAFF. The CDR3 region has the DNA TGCGCCAGCAGCTTGAGGACAGGGCGGAACACTGAAGCTTTCTTT.

This sequence joins TRBV5-1 and TRBJ2-5, with D perhaps TRBD2 (5 bases). V was pared by 0 bases and J by 0 bases, with 9 bases between. Germline CDR1 reads SGHRS; CDR2 reads YFSETQ. The CDR3 consists of 15 residues. Here the CDR3 DNA reads TGCGCCAGCAGCTTGGTCGTCGGGAACCAAGAGACCCAGTACTTC. The encoded protein is CASSLVVGNQETQYF.

The rearrangement links TRBV27 to TRBJ2-7; 7 bases align to TRBD2. The CDR3 has 15 amino acids. J was trimmed by 6 bases and V by 2 bases; bases with no gene match: 10. CDR1 and CDR2 (germline): MNHEY, SMNVEV (reference sequence). In nucleotides, the CDR3 is TGTGCCAGCAGTTTAGTCAAGGTCGGGAGGCGCGAGCAGTACTTC. Its protein is CASSLVKVGRREQYF.

This chain links TRBV6-5 with TRBJ1-3; possible D gene TRBD1, 5 bases. From germline, CDR1 is MNHEY and CDR2 SVGAGI. The V gene lost 0 bases and the J gene lost 3 bases, with 9 bases spanning the gap. This CDR3 has 15 residues. CDR3 residues: CASSYSRQNGNTIYF. The CDR3 DNA follows: TGTGCCAGCAGTTACTCAAGACAGAATGGAAACACCATATATTTT.

This chain links TRBV11-3 with TRBJ2-1; tentatively, D is TRBD1 or TRBD2 (5 bases each). The CDR3 runs to 13 residues. Germline lookup yields CDR1 SGHNT and CDR2 YENEEA. Trimming took 4 bases from V and 15 from J, leaving 19 bases between them. The CDR3 loop reads CASSSGRSGQRFF. The CDR3 DNA reads TGTGCCAGCAGCTCGGGACGAAGCGGCCAGCGGTTCTTC.